The clone carrying this T cell receptor beta chain came up a few times. Its antigen is not known. The ends lost 1 base at V and 7 bases at J; junction bases unmatched: 2. Germline loops: CDR1 SGHVS, CDR2 FQNEAQ. This CDR3 has 15 amino acids. The collection from each donor was one heparinised blood draw averaging about 116 mL. The authors obtained over 95% purity in all sorted populations. This specimen belongs to a study of beta chain features in type 1 diabetes. Reverse transcription of all isolated RNA meant that expressed TCRB transcripts were sequenced. The assay was immunoSEQ multiplex PCR, and TCRdb's table has in-frame clones only and misses some. In the table there are hundreds of thousands of clones, over 12% of which are singletons. Overall study results and limits: Type 1 diabetes patients showed fewer insertions and more deletions at VDJ junctions. For Type 1 diabetes patients, all four CD4+ subsets carried TCRB CDR3s that were moderately but significantly shorter.

The sample consisted of naive CD4+ T cells from blood. The chain recombines TRBV7-8 with TRBJ2-3; TRBD2 agrees at 13 bases. This receptor was obtained from a man in his late teens or twenties with type 1 diabetes. The CDR3 DNA sequence: TGTGCCAGCAGCTTAGGGACTAGCGGGGGCCATACGCAGTATTTT. Residues: CASSLGTSGGHTQYF.